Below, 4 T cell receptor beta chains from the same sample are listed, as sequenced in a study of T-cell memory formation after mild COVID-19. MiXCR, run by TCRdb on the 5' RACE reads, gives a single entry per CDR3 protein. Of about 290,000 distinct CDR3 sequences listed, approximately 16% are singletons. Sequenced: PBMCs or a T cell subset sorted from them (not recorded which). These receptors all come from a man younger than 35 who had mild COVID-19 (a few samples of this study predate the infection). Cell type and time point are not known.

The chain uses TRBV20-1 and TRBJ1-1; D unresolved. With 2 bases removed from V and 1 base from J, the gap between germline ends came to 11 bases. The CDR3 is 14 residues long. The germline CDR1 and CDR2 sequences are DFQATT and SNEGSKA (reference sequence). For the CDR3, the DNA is TGCAGTGCTAGATCGGGTTTTGGGAACACTGAAGCTTTCTTT. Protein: CSARSGFGNTEAFF.

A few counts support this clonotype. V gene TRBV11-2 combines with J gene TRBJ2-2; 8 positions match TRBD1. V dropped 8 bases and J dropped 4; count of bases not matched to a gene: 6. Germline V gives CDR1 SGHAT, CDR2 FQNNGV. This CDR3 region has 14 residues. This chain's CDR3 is CASVRGQGTGELFF. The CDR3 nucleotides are TGTGCCAGCGTCAGGGGGCAGGGCACCGGGGAGCTGTTTTTT. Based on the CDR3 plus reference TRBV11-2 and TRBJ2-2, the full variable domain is EAGVAQSPRYKIIEKRQSVAFWCNPISGHATLYWYQQILGQGPKLLIQFQNNGVVDDSQLPKDRFSAERLKGVDSTLKIQPAKLEDSAVYLCASVRGQGTGELFFGEGSRLTVL.

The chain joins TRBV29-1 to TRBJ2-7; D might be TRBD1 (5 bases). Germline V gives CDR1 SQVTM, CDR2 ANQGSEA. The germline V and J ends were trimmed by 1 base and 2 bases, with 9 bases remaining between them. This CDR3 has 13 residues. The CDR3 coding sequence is TGCAGCGTTGAAGGACAGACCCCCTACGAGCAGTACTTC. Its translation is CSVEGQTPYEQYF.

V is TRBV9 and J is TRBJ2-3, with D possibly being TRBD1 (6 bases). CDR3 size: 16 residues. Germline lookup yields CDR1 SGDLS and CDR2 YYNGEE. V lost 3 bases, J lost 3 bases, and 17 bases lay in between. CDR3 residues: CASSDGAGVLTDTQYF. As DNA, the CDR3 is TGTGCCAGCAGCGACGGGGCAGGGGTATTGACAGATACGCAGTATTTT.